This is a list of T cell receptor beta chains from one sample in a study of identifying expanded T cells in peripheral blood. Profiled with immunoSEQ multiplex PCR; TCRdb holds only in-frame clones, not every one. The sample has roughly 96,000 clones; around 90% are singletons. The sequenced sample was blood. These TCRs come from a person aged 18-70 years in good health. Each CDR3 is given with its conserved first and last residue. Fields, in order: clone size, V gene, J gene, D gene, CDR3 DNA, CDR3 protein. A D gene is named only where the DNA matches it firmly. Clone size, where shown, is once, few, many, or a class for clones that have expanded.

>once|TRBV30|TRBJ2-7|NA
TGTGCCTGGAGTGTAGGGAACGAGCAGTACTTC
CAWSVGNEQYF
>NA|TRBV6-5|TRBJ2-7|NA
TGTGCCAGCAGTTACAGAGGACCTACCTACGAGCAGTACTTC
CASSYRGPTYEQYF
>NA|TRBV7-9|TRBJ1-2|NA
TGTGCCAGCAGCTTTCAGGGGATTGACTATGGCTACACCTTC
CASSFQGIDYGYTF
>NA|TRBV30|TRBJ1-2|TRBD1
TGTGCCTGGAGTGTACAGGGGGCGGACTATGGCTACACCTTC
CAWSVQGADYGYTF
>NA|TRBV6-6|TRBJ1-2|TRBD1
TGTGCCAGCAGTTTACAGGGGGTCGGCTATGGCTACACCTTC
CASSLQGVGYGYTF
>NA|TRBV30|TRBJ1-2|TRBD1
TGTGCCTGGAGGCGGGACAGGGTCGTCTATGGCTACACCTTC
CAWRRDRVVYGYTF
>NA|TRBV6-5|TRBJ2-7|NA
TGTGCCAGCAGTCACGACCCGTACGAGCAGTACTTC
CASSHDPYEQYF
>NA|TRBV4-1|TRBJ2-2|NA
TGCGCCAGCAGCCCCCCCGACGTAAGGCTGTTTTTT
CASSPPDVRLFF
>NA|TRBV5-4|TRBJ1-6|NA
TGTGCCAGCAGGGGGGATCCGGGACGGCTTAATTCACCCCTCCACTTT
CASRGDPGRLNSPLHF
>NA|TRBV7-9|TRBJ1-2|TRBD1
TGTGCCAGCAGCTTAGGCTTGACAGGGGAGTCCTATGGCTACACCTTC
CASSLGLTGESYGYTF
>NA|TRBV4-1|TRBJ2-3|TRBD1
TGCGCCAGCAGCCAAGACCGGGACAGAATCACAGATACGCAGTATTTT
CASSQDRDRITDTQYF
>NA|TRBV6-5|TRBJ2-7|TRBD1
TGTGCCAGCAGACCGTTAGACAGGGTAACCTACGAGCAGTACTTC
CASRPLDRVTYEQYF
>NA|TRBV5-1|TRBJ2-5|TRBD2
TGCGCCAGCAGCTTGACTAGCGGGAGGGGAGAGACCCAGTACTTC
CASSLTSGRGETQYF
>NA|TRBV6-5|TRBJ2-7|TRBD1
TGTGCCAGCAGACGAGGACAGGGAGCCTACGAGCAGTACTTC
CASRRGQGAYEQYF
>NA|TRBV19|TRBJ2-6|NA
TGTGCCAGTAGCCCAGACAGTCTCTCTGGGGCCAACGTCCTGACTTTC
CASSPDSLSGANVLTF
>NA|TRBV6-6|TRBJ1-1|NA
TGTGCCAGCGGGAACAAAGCTTTCTTT
CASGNKAFF
>NA|TRBV25-1|TRBJ1-1|TRBD1
TGTGCCAGCAGTAGGGGGGACAGGCTCTTAGAGACTGAAGCTTTCTTT
CASSRGDRLLETEAFF
>NA|TRBV2|TRBJ2-6|NA
TGTGCCAGCAGTAACCTCGGGACGCCCGCTGGATCTGGGGCCAACGTCCTGACTTTC
CASSNLGTPAGSGANVLTF
>NA|TRBV10-3|TRBJ1-1|NA
TGTGCCATCAGTTCGGGACAAAATGGCACTGAAGCTTTCTTT
CAISSGQNGTEAFF
>NA|TRBV30|TRBJ2-1|TRBD2
TGTGCCTGGAGTGTGGGAAGTCTAGCGGAATCCTACAATGAGCAGTTCTTC
CAWSVGSLAESYNEQFF
>once|TRBV29-1|TRBJ1-5|NA
TGCAGCGTTGCCGGCAGCCCTAATCAGCCCCAGCATTTT
CSVAGSPNQPQHF
>few|TRBV7-2|TRBJ1-2|NA
TGTGCCAGCAGCCCTATTAACTATGGCTACACCTTC
CASSPINYGYTF
>few|TRBV25-1|TRBJ1-6|TRBD1
TGTGCCAGCAGTGCGGGACAGTATAATTCACCCCTCCACTTT
CASSAGQYNSPLHF
>NA|TRBV7-2|TRBJ2-3|NA
TGTGCCAGCAGCTTAGTCGGAGAGATCACAGATACGCAGTATTTT
CASSLVGEITDTQYF
>NA|TRBV2|TRBJ2-1|TRBD1
TGTGCCAGCAGCGCCGGGACAGGGTACTACAATGAGCAGTTCTTC
CASSAGTGYYNEQFF
>NA|TRBV21-1|TRBJ2-7|NA
TGTGCCAGCAGCGAAAAGGGGTTCGGCGGACAGGACTACGAGCAGTACTTC
CASSEKGFGGQDYEQYF
>NA|TRBV7-6|TRBJ2-7|NA
TGTGCCAGCAGCTCCTTACCGGGAACGAATTACGAGCAGTACTTC
CASSSLPGTNYEQYF
>NA|TRBV19|TRBJ1-6|TRBD1
TGTGCCAGTACCCGACAGGGCTTCTATAATTCACCCCTCCACTTT
CASTRQGFYNSPLHF
>NA|TRBV7-3|TRBJ1-1|NA
TGTGCCAGCAGCTTATCAGGTGGAGGGAACACTGAAGCTTTCTTT
CASSLSGGGNTEAFF